A selection of T cell receptor beta chains follows, all from one sample in a study of cytomegalovirus exposure and HLA in healthy donors. Sequencing was performed with immunoSEQ multiplex PCR; in TCRdb, only in-frame clones are kept and a portion is missing. The data contain about 200,000 clones, roughly 80% of them seen just once; the ten biggest clones take up 3.8%. The sample consisted of PBMCs. Receptors originate from a male donor in good health and CMV-seronegative. CDR3s include the opening cysteine and the closing phenylalanine or tryptophan. The D gene is left open where the match is weak. The size field is filled for only some rows; it gives once, few, many or a size class.

>NA|TRBV6-5|TRBJ1-1|NA
TGTGCCAGCAGTTTAGACGGGGTCACTGAAGCTTTCTTT
CASSLDGVTEAFF
>TRBD1|TRBV5-4|TRBJ1-2|NA
TGTGCCAGCAGCCTTCGACAGGGGAGGGGCTATGGCTACACCTTC
CASSLRQGRGYGYTF
>NA|TRBV6-1|TRBJ1-5|once
TGTGCCTCAAGACACCTTGCTCTTAATCAGCCCCAGCATTTT
CASRHLALNQPQHF
>NA|TRBV6-1|TRBJ1-1|few
TGTGCCAGCAGTCAAGGGCGACAGATTAACACTGAAGCTTTCTTT
CASSQGRQINTEAFF
>TRBD1|TRBV19|TRBJ1-2|few
TGTGCCAGTACCAGCAGGGGGCGCGACTATGGCTACACCTTC
CASTSRGRDYGYTF
>NA|TRBV7-9|TRBJ1-1|NA
TGTGCCAGCAGCCTCAGGGCGACGTACACTGAAGCTTTCTTT
CASSLRATYTEAFF
>TRBD1|TRBV7-8|TRBJ2-7|NA
TGTGCCAGCAGCTTGGACAGGGTCTCCTACGAGCAGTACTTC
CASSLDRVSYEQYF
>NA|TRBV5-1|TRBJ1-1|NA
TGCGCCAGCAGCTTAATGTGGGGGCGAAGGAACACTGAAGCTTTCTTT
CASSLMWGRRNTEAFF
>NA|TRBV5-8|TRBJ1-2|NA
TGTGCCAGCAGCTTGTCGGGGGGCGCGTGGGGCTACACCTTC
CASSLSGGAWGYTF
>TRBD1|TRBV7-2|TRBJ1-4|NA
TGTGCCAGCAGCTTGACAGGGGGAGGTGAAAAACTGTTTTTT
CASSLTGGGEKLFF
>TRBD2|TRBV19|TRBJ2-1|NA
TGTGCCACCACCGAGGTTACTAGCGGGATTGGAGGACGGAATGAGCAGTTCTTC
CATTEVTSGIGGRNEQFF
>TRBD2|TRBV25-1|TRBJ2-1|NA
TGTGCCAGCAGTGGACCCCCGGGGGGAACCCGGTACAATGAGCAGTTCTTC
CASSGPPGGTRYNEQFF
>TRBD2|TRBV18|TRBJ2-7|NA
TGTGCCAGCTCACCACCGGGACTAGCGGGAGGGTACGAGCAGTACTTC
CASSPPGLAGGYEQYF
>TRBD2|TRBV5-1|TRBJ2-2|NA
TGCGCCAGCAGCCGGGACTATAACACCGGGGAGCTGTTTTTT
CASSRDYNTGELFF
>TRBD2|TRBV18|TRBJ2-7|NA
TGTGCCAGCTCACCCTTAGCGGGAGATAGCTCCTACGAGCAGTACTTC
CASSPLAGDSSYEQYF
>NA|TRBV2|TRBJ1-5|NA
TGTGCCAGCAGAGAAACAGGGAATCAGCCCCAGCATTTT
CASRETGNQPQHF
>TRBD1|TRBV5-6|TRBJ1-1|few
TGTGCCAGCAGCTTACAGGGGGGTGCAAGGAACACTGAAGCTTTCTTT
CASSLQGGARNTEAFF
>TRBD2|TRBV5-6|TRBJ2-1|NA
TGTGCCAGCAGCTTTCGGACTAGCGGGGTCGATGAGCAGTTCTTC
CASSFRTSGVDEQFF
>NA|TRBV30|TRBJ1-5|once
TGTGCCTGGAGTGTTGGGGGCCCAGGGCAGCCCCAGCATTTT
CAWSVGGPGQPQHF
>NA|TRBV29-1|TRBJ1-1|NA
TGCAGCGTTGAAGAATTTGGAGGGCAAGCTTTCTTT
CSVEEFGGQAFF
>TRBD1|TRBV30|TRBJ2-1|NA
TGTGCCTGGAGTTTGGGGACAGGGGGCTCTGAGCAGTTCTTC
CAWSLGTGGSEQFF
>TRBD2|TRBV5-4|TRBJ2-1|NA
TGTGCCAGCAGCTTTTTCTCTCGCGCGGGAGGGATTGAGCAGTTCTTC
CASSFFSRAGGIEQFF